One and the same sample provided the 19 T cell receptor beta chains below, sequenced in a study of blood T cell repertoires in COVID-19. TCRdb's copy holds only in-frame clones and misses some; the assay was immunoSEQ multiplex PCR. Of roughly 100,000 clones in the sample, over 75% were seen once. The specimen was peripheral blood. These receptors originate from a man over 45 with acute or convalescent COVID-19.

V and J are TRBV7-9 and TRBJ2-7, with D tentatively TRBD2 (6 bases). V was trimmed by 2 bases and J by 3 bases, leaving 17 bases between them. Germline V gene data show CDR1 as SEHNR and CDR2 as FQNEAQ (reference sequence). The CDR3 sequence is 16 residues long. As DNA, the CDR3 is TGTGCCAGCAGCTTATCGGCCCGGGGCGGGATCTACGAGCAGTACTTC. Residues: CASSLSARGGIYEQYF. Filled out from reference TRBV7-9 and TRBJ2-7, the complete variable domain reads DTGVSQNPRHKITKRGQNVTFRCDPISEHNRLYWYRQTLGQGPEFLTYFQNEAQLEKSRLLSDRFSAERPKGSFSTLEIQRTEQGDSAMYLCASSLSARGGIYEQYFGPGTRLTVT.

V usage is TRBV4-1 and J usage is TRBJ2-1; no clear D gene. Germline V CDR1 and CDR2: MGHRA, YSYEKL. The germline V and J ends were trimmed by 1 base and 3 bases, with 10 bases remaining between them. This CDR3 region has 15 residues. The CDR3 nucleotides are TGCGCCAGCAGCCAAGTGGCGGAAAACTACAATGAGCAGTTCTTC. It translates to CASSQVAENYNEQFF.

This chain joins TRBV6-5 and TRBJ1-1; D may be TRBD1 (6 bases). CDR1 and CDR2 from the germline V gene are MNHEY and SVGAGI. The CDR3 length is 14 residues. Deletions cut 6 bases from V and 5 bases from J, with 16 bases between. In nucleotides, the CDR3 is TGTGCCAGCAGGGCCAGGGGCAGGAGGACTGAAGCTTTCTTT. It translates to CASRARGRRTEAFF.

The V call is TRBV10-3, the J call TRBJ1-1, with 7 bases that match TRBD1. Germline V lookup: CDR1 ENHRY, CDR2 SYGVKD. This CDR3 has 12 residues. V was pared by 4 bases and J by 4 bases, with 0 bases of the junction left unmatched. In DNA, the CDR3 is TGTGCCATCAGTGCAGGGGGCACTGAAGCTTTCTTT. Translation: CAISAGGTEAFF.

The chain is built from TRBV18 and TRBJ2-5; 7 positions agree with TRBD1. The CDR3 consists of 16 residues. From germline, CDR1 is KGHSH and CDR2 LQKENI. With V trimmed by 3 bases and J by 5 bases, 12 bases remained unmatched. The CDR3 DNA follows: TGTGCCAGCTCACCCCGTACGGGACAGCCTCTGGAGACCCAGTACTTC. It translates to CASSPRTGQPLETQYF.

The chain employs TRBV6-5 and TRBJ1-5; D unclear. V was trimmed by 8 bases and J by 0 bases, leaving 5 bases between them. This CDR3 has 12 residues. Germline V gives CDR1 MNHEY, CDR2 SVGAGI. The CDR3: CASRVSNQPQHF. The DNA for the CDR3 is TGTGCCAGCCGAGTTAGCAATCAGCCCCAGCATTTT.

The chain carries TRBV1 and TRBJ2-7; TRBD1 is taken as the D call from the table, unchecked against the DNA. TRBV1 is noted as a pseudogene. The CDR3 consists of 20 residues. The CDR3 loop is CTSSQGVRGQGLWGSYEQYF. CDR3 sequence (DNA): TGCACCAGCAGCCAAGGGGTAAGAGGACAGGGGCTATGGGGGTCCTACGAGCAGTACTTC.

The chain recombines TRBV30 with TRBJ2-7, with a weak D call TRBD1 (7 bases). The CDR3 consists of 14 residues. Trimming pared 2 bases from V and 4 bases from J, leaving 15 bases between. Germline CDR1 reads GTSNPN; CDR2 reads SVGIG (reference sequence). The CDR3 bases are TGTGCCTGGAGTAAGGGGGGACAGAGTTACGAGCAGTACTTC. Protein product: CAWSKGGQSYEQYF.

The chain employs TRBV11-2 and TRBJ1-2, with 7 bases aligning to TRBD1. From germline, CDR1 is SGHAT and CDR2 FQNNGV. The junction had 6 bases not matched to a gene; V was cut back by 5 bases and J by 6 bases. The CDR3 length is 13 residues. Here the CDR3 DNA reads TGTGCCAGCAGCCCTCAGGGGGTGGATGGCTACACCTTC. This translates into CASSPQGVDGYTF.

This clone was found once. This sequence joins TRBV5-1 and TRBJ2-5; 11 nucleotides match TRBD2. The V gene's germline CDR1 is SGHRS and CDR2 YFSETQ. The CDR3 is 18 residues long. The J segment lost 2 bases and the V segment lost 2 bases, leaving 11 bases of the junction unmatched. The CDR3 DNA is TGCGCCAGCAGCTTTCTAGCGGGGGGCCGCAGAGTACAAGAGACCCAGTACTTC. This gives the protein CASSFLAGGRRVQETQYF.

This clone was counted between two and nine times. This chain connects TRBV11-3 to TRBJ1-1; possibly TRBD1 for D (6 bases). This CDR3 contains 13 residues. The germline V gene encodes CDR1 SGHNT and CDR2 YENEEA. V was shortened by 5 bases and J by 1 base, with 8 bases between the two germline ends. The CDR3 here is CASSPQGNTEAFF. The CDR3 DNA is TGTGCCAGCAGCCCACAGGGGAACACTGAAGCTTTCTTT.

The chain has TRBV7-9 and TRBJ1-1, with D uncertain. From germline, CDR1 is SEHNR and CDR2 FQNEAQ (reference sequence). V shed 5 bases and J shed 3 bases, with 22 bases lying between them. CDR3 length: 17 residues. For the CDR3, the DNA is TGTGCCAGCAGCGACTCGGCCAAGACCGGCTCGGACACTGAAGCTTTCTTT. The encoded protein is CASSDSAKTGSDTEAFF.

The chain combines TRBV9 with TRBJ1-1; no reliable D call. This CDR3 has 13 amino acids. CDR1 and CDR2 from the germline V gene are SGDLS and YYNGEE. Deletions cut 4 bases from V and 4 bases from J, with 11 bases between. The CDR3 DNA reads TGTGCCAGCAGCACTCGACTGGGCACTGAAGCTTTCTTT. Translated, it gives CASSTRLGTEAFF.

The V call is TRBV7-9, the J call TRBJ2-1; D might be TRBD1 (6 bases). Trimming took 4 bases from V and 4 from J, leaving 11 bases between them. Germline assignment: CDR1 SEHNR and CDR2 FQNEAQ (reference sequence). The CDR3 spans 14 residues. The CDR3 DNA is TGTGCCAGCAGCTCAGGGGATCTGTACAATGAGCAGTTCTTC. It encodes CASSSGDLYNEQFF.

In its sample, this clone was seen a few times. The rearrangement uses TRBV5-1 and TRBJ1-1; D is possibly TRBD1 (5 bases). Germline V CDR1 and CDR2: SGHRS, YFSETQ. The V end lost 6 bases, the J end lost 4 bases, and 10 bases lay between the germline ends. The CDR3 has 12 residues. The CDR3 DNA is TGCGCCAGCACATACGGGGGCACTGAAGCTTTCTTT. Translation gives CASTYGGTEAFF. The full variable domain, completed using reference TRBV5-1 and TRBJ1-1, is KAGVTQTPRYLIKTRGQQVTLSCSPISGHRSVSWYQQTPGQGLQFLFEYFSETQRNKGNFPGRFSGRQFSNSRSEMNVSTLELGDSALYLCASTYGGTEAFFGQGTRLTVV.

This chain links TRBV3-1 (or the pseudogene TRBV3-2) with TRBJ2-3; 8 bases map to TRBD2. Germline CDR1 is LGHDT and CDR2 is YNNKEL (reference sequence). There are 19 residues in the CDR3. The ends lost 2 bases at V and 5 bases at J; junction bases unmatched: 18. CDR3 sequence reads: CASSQMRLATPSIVDTQYF. The CDR3 coding sequence is TGTGCCAGCAGCCAAATGCGACTAGCGACCCCATCTATCGTAGATACGCAGTATTTT.

This rearrangement joins TRBV18 to TRBJ2-1; tentatively, D is TRBD2 (5 bases). This CDR3 has 17 residues. The germline CDR1 and CDR2 sequences are KGHSH and LQKENI. V lost 2 bases, J lost 3 bases, and 17 bases lay in between. CDR3 residues: CASSPSMGGSGYNEQFF. The CDR3 DNA reads TGTGCCAGCTCACCATCAATGGGTGGGAGTGGCTACAATGAGCAGTTCTTC.

This chain joins TRBV30 and TRBJ2-2, with 10 bases that match TRBD1. CDR1 and CDR2 from the germline V gene are GTSNPN and SVGIG (reference sequence). This CDR3 comprises 15 residues. The V segment lost 3 bases and the J segment 7 bases; nucleotides outside the gene matches: 8. In DNA form, the CDR3 reads TGTGCCTGGAGCCCCGGACAGGGGGATGTCGGGGAGCTGTTTTTT. As protein: CAWSPGQGDVGELFF.

The genes are TRBV15 and TRBJ2-3, with 10 bases aligning to TRBD2. The CDR3 runs to 15 residues. V was clipped by 0 bases and J by 7 bases; unmatched bases: 4. Germline CDR1 is LNHNV and CDR2 is YYDKDF (reference sequence). CDR3 in amino acids: CATSRDVTSGNTQYF. The CDR3 DNA sequence: TGTGCCACCAGCAGAGATGTTACTAGCGGGAATACGCAGTATTTT.